The rows below give T cell receptor beta chains drawn from one sample of a study of OX40 agonist ivuxolimab in advanced cancers. Using immunoSEQ multiplex PCR, the repertoire was profiled, and TCRdb retains in-frame clones only, with some absent. The data contain 70,000 or so clones, around 87% of them singletons. Sample: CD4+ or CD8+ T cells sorted from blood, taken in a trial of the OX40 agonist ivuxolimab. Every receptor here comes from an adult with an advanced solid tumor such as melanoma, head and neck, liver or kidney cancer. Each CDR3 is given with its conserved first and last residue. The D gene is left open where the match is weak.

V gene	D gene	J gene	CDR3 protein
TRBV28	.	TRBJ2-5	CASSLSTGYQETQYF
TRBV28	TRBD2	TRBJ2-1	CASSRRLAGGEKQFF
TRBV7-9	.	TRBJ2-5	CASSPRGETQYF
TRBV7-8	TRBD2	TRBJ2-7	CASSPGLAEGSYEQYF
TRBV15	.	TRBJ2-7	CATSRENRVPGGEQYF
TRBV7-7	.	TRBJ2-3	CASSPAPGRSTDTQYF
TRBV19	.	TRBJ2-3	CASSMTAGPDTQYF
TRBV5-4	TRBD1	TRBJ2-3	CASSLGTGLTDTQYF
TRBV7-2	TRBD1	TRBJ1-1	CASSYQGAMNTEAFF
TRBV20-1	.	TRBJ2-7	CSARQVTEQYF
TRBV5-1	TRBD1	TRBJ1-3	CASSVGQGANTIYF